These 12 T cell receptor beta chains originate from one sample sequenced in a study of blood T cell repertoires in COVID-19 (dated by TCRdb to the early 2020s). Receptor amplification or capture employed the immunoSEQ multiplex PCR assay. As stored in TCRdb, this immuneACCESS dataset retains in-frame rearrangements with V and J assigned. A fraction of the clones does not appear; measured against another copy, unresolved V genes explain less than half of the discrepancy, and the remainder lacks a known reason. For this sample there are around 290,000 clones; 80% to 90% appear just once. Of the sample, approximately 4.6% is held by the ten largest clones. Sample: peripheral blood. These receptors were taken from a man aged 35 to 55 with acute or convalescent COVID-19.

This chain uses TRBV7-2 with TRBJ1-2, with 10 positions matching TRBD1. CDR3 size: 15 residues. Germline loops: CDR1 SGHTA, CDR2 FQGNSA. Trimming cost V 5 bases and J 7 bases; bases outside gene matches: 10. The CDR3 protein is CASSLLGDRGSGYTF. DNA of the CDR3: TGTGCCAGCAGCCTACTTGGGGACAGGGGCTCTGGCTACACCTTC.

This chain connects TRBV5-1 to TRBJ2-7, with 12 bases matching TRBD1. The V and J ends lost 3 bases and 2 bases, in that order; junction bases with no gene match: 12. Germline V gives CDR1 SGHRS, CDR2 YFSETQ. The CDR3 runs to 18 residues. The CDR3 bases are TGCGCCAGCAGCTCCCCACCCGGGACAGGGGGCTCTCCCTACGAGCAGTACTTC. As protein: CASSSPPGTGGSPYEQYF.

CDR3 sequence: CAWRGGANYGYTF. CDR3 sequence (DNA): TGTGCCTGGAGAGGAGGGGCGAACTATGGCTACACCTTC. V usage is TRBV30 and J usage is TRBJ1-2; a weak D match, TRBD1 (5 bases). Trimming pared 3 bases from V and 2 bases from J, leaving 10 bases between. CDR1 is GTSNPN, CDR2 SVGIG, per germline (reference sequence). The length of the CDR3 is 13 residues.

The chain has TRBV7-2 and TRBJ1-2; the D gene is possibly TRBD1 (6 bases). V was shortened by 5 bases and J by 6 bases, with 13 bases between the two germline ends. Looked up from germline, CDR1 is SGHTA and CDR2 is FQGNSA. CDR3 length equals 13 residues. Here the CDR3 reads CASSVHRDDGYTF. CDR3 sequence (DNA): TGTGCCAGCAGCGTCCACAGGGACGATGGCTACACCTTC.

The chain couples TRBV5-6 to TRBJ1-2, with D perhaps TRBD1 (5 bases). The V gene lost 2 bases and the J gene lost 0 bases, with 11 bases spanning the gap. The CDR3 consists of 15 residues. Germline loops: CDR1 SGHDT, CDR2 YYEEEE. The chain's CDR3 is CASSFDDRANYGYTF. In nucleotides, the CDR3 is TGTGCCAGCAGCTTTGACGACAGAGCTAACTATGGCTACACCTTC.

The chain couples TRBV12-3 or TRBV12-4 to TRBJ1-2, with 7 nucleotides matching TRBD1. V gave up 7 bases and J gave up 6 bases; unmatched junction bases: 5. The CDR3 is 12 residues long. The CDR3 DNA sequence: TGTGCCAGCACCGCAGACAGGGATGGCTACACCTTC. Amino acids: CASTADRDGYTF.

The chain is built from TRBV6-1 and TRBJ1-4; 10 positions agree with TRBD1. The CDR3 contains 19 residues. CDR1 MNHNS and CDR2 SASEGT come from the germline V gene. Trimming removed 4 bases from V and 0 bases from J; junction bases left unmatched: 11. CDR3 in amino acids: CASSVGRTGGSATNEKLFF. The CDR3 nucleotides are TGTGCCAGCAGTGTCGGCAGGACAGGGGGTTCTGCAACTAATGAAAAACTGTTTTTT.

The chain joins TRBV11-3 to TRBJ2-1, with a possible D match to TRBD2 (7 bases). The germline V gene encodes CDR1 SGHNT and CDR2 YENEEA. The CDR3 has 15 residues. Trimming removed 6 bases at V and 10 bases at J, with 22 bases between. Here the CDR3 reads CASSYSRGGGREQFF. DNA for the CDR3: TGTGCCAGCAGTTACTCGAGGGGAGGGGGAAGGGAGCAGTTCTTC.

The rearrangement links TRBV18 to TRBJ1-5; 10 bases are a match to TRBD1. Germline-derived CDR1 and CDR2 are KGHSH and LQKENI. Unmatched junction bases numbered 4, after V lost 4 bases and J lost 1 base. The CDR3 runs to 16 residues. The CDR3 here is CASSHSGQGSNQPQHF. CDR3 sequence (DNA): TGTGCCAGCTCACATTCGGGACAGGGGAGCAATCAGCCCCAGCATTTT.

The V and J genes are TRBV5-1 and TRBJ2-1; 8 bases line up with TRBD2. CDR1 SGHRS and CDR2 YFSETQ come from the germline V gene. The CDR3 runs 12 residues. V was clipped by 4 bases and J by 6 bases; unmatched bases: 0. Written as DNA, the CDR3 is TGCGCCAGCAGCCGGGAGGGCAATGAGCAGTTCTTC. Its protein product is CASSREGNEQFF. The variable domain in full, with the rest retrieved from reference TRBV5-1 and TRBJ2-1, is KAGVTQTPRYLIKTRGQQVTLSCSPISGHRSVSWYQQTPGQGLQFLFEYFSETQRNKGNFPGRFSGRQFSNSRSEMNVSTLELGDSALYLCASSREGNEQFFGPGTRLTVL.

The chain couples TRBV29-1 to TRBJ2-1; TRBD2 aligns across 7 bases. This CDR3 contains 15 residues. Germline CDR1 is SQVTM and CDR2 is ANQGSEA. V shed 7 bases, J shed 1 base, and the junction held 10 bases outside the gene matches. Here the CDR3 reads CSAPRGKGSYNEQFF. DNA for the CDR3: TGCAGCGCCCCGCGGGGGAAGGGGTCCTACAATGAGCAGTTCTTC.

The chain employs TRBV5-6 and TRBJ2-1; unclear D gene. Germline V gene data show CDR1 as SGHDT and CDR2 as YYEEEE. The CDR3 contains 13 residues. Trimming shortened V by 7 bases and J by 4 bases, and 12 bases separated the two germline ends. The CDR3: CASLQHNYNEQFF. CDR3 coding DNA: TGTGCCAGCCTCCAACATAATTACAATGAGCAGTTCTTC.